This T cell receptor beta chain was recovered during a study of vaccination effects on CD4 cells after COVID-19. Study background: Antigen-specific CD4+ T cells expanded by the ViraFEST assay with viral peptide pools were then sequenced. Relative to the second dose, post-vaccine samples were obtained a median of 72 days later. The study's findings and limits: Marked clonal contraction was seen in infection- and vaccine-induced clones late after vaccination.

There are 14 residues in the CDR3. V lost 0 bases and J lost 3, with 8 bases in between. Germline CDR1 and CDR2: ENHRY and SYGVKD. This clone was detected only a few times. As yet, its antigen is unknown. At the end of around eleven days of culture, CD4+ T cells were isolated. SARS-CoV-2 infection was confirmed by PCR in the person between March and December 2020. The participants, recipients of two vaccine doses, got either BNT162b2 or mRNA-1273. On days 3 and 7, fresh IL-2 medium replaced half the medium. Assay used: immunoSEQ multiplex PCR; TCRdb lists only in-frame clones, some missing. The repertoire holds roughly 35,000 clones, with around 80% as singletons.

The sequence derives from a human donor who had a prior SARS-CoV-2 infection. The sequences come from CD4+ T cells from PBMCs cultured without peptide, collected after COVID-19 vaccination. V and J are TRBV10-3 and TRBJ1-2, with D unclear. CDR3 sequence reads: CAISESILDYGYTF. CDR3 coding DNA: TGTGCCATCAGTGAGTCGATCTTGGACTATGGCTACACCTTC.